This T cell receptor (beta chain) appears in the sequencing data of a study of T cell responses to AZD1222 COVID-19 vaccine. Produced via immunoSEQ multiplex PCR; TCRdb's table is partial and in-frame only. The profile covers 40,000 to 50,000 clones, with around 88% appearing a single time and 25% taken by the ten largest. The germline CDR1 and CDR2 sequences are SGDLS and YYNGEE. The V end was cut by 0 bases, the J end by 1 base, with 10 bases between. CDR3 length: 15 amino acids. Study-level points and caveats: Repertoire sampling was restricted to post-peak T cell response timepoints. Donors skewed white British and female; clonal diversity was possibly underestimated. Only five or six AZD1222 recipients tested seropositive at baseline. Reports indicate that nearly half of spike-specific TCRs are directed at unmutated variant regions.

Concerning this clone itself: Its antigen is unknown.

Source: peripheral blood, taken 28 days after the second AZD1222 dose. This TCR was recovered from an adult who received the AZD1222 COVID-19 vaccine. The chain has TRBV9 and TRBJ1-1; D is unresolved. The CDR3 spells CASSVGGGGNTEAFF. The CDR3 DNA follows: TGTGCCAGCAGCGTAGGAGGAGGAGGGAACACTGAAGCTTTCTTT.